This T cell receptor (beta chain) was captured in a study of T cell responses to AZD1222 COVID-19 vaccine (dated by TCRdb to the early 2020s). About the investigation overall: Because spike-specific TCR depth and breadth did not differ between the two schedules, AZD1222 recipients who got a second dose at roughly 4 weeks were pooled with those who got a second dose at roughly 12 weeks. A total of approximately 240 trial participants underwent TCR sequencing, of whom some 200 had received two doses of AZD1222 and about 25 had received two doses of the MenACWY control vaccine. Trial participants were enrolled into age subgroups of 18-55, 56-69 and 70-plus years, which contained about 150, 28 and 57 TCR-sequenced participants, respectively. What the authors observed across the whole study: Conclusions about previously exposed vaccinees were limited because only six AZD1222 recipients were SARS-CoV-2 seropositive at baseline. CD4 TCRs associated with the vaccine covered the entire spike protein, and the dominant responses were in regions 160-218 and 743-854. Epitopes outside the regions mutated in the B.1.351 and B.1.1.7 variants were reportedly recognized by nearly half of the unique spike-specific TCRs. Most participants were white British and females outnumbered males, and the authors suggested that clonal diversity may have been underestimated. In the small 56-69-year group, the increase in depth fell short of significance, most likely because of low power. Because no day 14 peak-response samples were available, repertoires were characterized only after the peak T cell response. Spike-specific TCR breadth and depth rose significantly after two AZD1222 doses compared with day 0 and with MenACWY recipients.

The CDR3 regions of human TCRbeta chains were analyzed by immunosequencing. As for how the authors treated the data: TCRs in the repertoires were compared against a reference library of SARS-CoV-2-specific TCRs that had been generated with the MIRA antigen-specificity platform. Breadth was defined as the fraction of unique TCRs that were SARS-CoV-2-associated. Depth was defined as the fraction of total T cells that were SARS-CoV-2-associated. Using the MIRA data, each spike-specific TCR was assigned both to the spike region to which the TCR was reactive and to a CD4 or CD8 class. Log10-transformed breadth and depth values were compared by one-way ANOVA with Sidak's multiple comparisons tests. TCRdb's version of the immuneACCESS table is confined to in-frame rearrangements and falls short of the full clone set. An unresolved V gene accounts for under half of the shortfall where checked; the remainder is of unknown origin. V, J and clone size are those of that table, while D and trimming were read from the DNA. Counted in this sample were more than 250,000 clones; approximately 93% of them appeared once. The ten largest clonotypes hold roughly 0.51% of the sample.

Germline trimming: 2 bases from V, 0 bases from J; junction bases outside gene matches: 4. Taken from the germline V gene, the CDR1 and CDR2 loops are ENHRY and SYGVKD. The cysteine opens and the phenylalanine closes a CDR3 of 17 amino acids. Only CDR3 DNA is held: 51 bases, read in frame from base 1. Reading the label with the study, this specimen's time point is: baseline before first vaccination. Vaccinee samples came from UK trials COV001 and COV002, including a single-blind randomized controlled phase 2/3 trial of AZD1222 (ChAdOx1 nCoV-19) in healthy adults. Trial participant PBMC samples were collected at day 0 and day 28 after the second dose for TCRbeta chain sequencing. As to this clone: The clone's antigen remains unknown. No qualities accompany the bases; no much larger clone lies one base away.

The chain employs TRBV10-3 and TRBJ1-5, with 10 central nucleotides matching TRBD1. The sequence was obtained from an adult in good health. This specimen was peripheral blood, taken on day 0 of AZD1222 vaccination. Here the CDR3 is given as CAISEDRGLGSNQPQHF. The DNA sequence is as follows: TGTGCCATCAGTGAGGACAGGGGGCTAGGTAGCAATCAGCCCCAGCATTTT.